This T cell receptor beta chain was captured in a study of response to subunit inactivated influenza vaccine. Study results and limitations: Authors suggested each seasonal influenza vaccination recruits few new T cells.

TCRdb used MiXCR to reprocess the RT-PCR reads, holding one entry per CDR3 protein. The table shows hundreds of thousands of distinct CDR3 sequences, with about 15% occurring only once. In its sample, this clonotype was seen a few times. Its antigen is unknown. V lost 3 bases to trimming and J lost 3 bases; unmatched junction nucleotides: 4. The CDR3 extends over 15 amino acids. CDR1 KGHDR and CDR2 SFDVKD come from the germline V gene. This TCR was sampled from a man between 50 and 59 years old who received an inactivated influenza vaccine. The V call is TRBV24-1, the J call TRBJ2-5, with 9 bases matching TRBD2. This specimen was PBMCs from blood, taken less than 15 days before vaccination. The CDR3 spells CATSDRQRGEETQYF. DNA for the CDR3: TGTGCCACCAGTGATCGTCAGCGGGGGGAAGAGACCCAGTACTTC.